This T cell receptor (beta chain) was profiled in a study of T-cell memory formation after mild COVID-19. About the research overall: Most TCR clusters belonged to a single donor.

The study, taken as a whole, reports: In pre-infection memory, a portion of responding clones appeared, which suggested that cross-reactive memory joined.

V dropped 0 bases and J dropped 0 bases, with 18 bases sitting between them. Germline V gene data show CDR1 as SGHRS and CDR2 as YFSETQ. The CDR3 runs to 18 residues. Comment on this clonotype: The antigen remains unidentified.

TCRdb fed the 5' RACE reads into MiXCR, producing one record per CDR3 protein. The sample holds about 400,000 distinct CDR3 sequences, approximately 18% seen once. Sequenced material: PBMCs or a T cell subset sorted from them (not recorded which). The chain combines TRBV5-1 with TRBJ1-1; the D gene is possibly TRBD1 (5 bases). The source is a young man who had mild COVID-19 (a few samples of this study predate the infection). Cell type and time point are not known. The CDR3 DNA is TGCGCCAGCAGCTTGGAAAGTAGCGACAGACGCTTGAACACTGAAGCTTTCTTT. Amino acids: CASSLESSDRRLNTEAFF.